Below, 6 T cell receptor beta chains from the same sample are listed, as sequenced in a study of blood T cell repertoires in COVID-19. Measured with immunoSEQ multiplex PCR; TCRdb has only the in-frame clones, and not every one. Among tens of thousands of clones listed, less than 95% were seen once. What was sequenced was peripheral blood. The receptors here all came from a man aged 45-65 years with COVID-19, enrolled during active disease.

This chain uses TRBV18 with TRBJ2-1; D not resolved. V lost 3 bases, J lost 9 bases, and 15 bases lay in between. Germline CDR1 KGHSH, CDR2 LQKENI. The CDR3 totals 14 residues. CDR3: CASSPRSDAREQFF. The CDR3, as DNA: TGTGCCAGCTCACCGAGGTCGGATGCTCGTGAGCAGTTCTTC.

V is TRBV19 and J is TRBJ1-5; 11 bases line up with TRBD1. V was clipped by 5 bases and J by 3 bases; unmatched bases: 6. Germline lookup yields CDR1 LNHDA and CDR2 SQIVND (reference sequence). The CDR3 has 16 residues. For the CDR3, the DNA is TGTGCCAGTAGTCTAAGGGACAGGGGGACCAATCAGCCCCAGCATTTT. Its protein product is CASSLRDRGTNQPQHF.

The gene calls are TRBV19 and TRBJ2-4; 13 nucleotides agree with TRBD2. V lost 5 bases to trimming and J lost 9 bases; unmatched junction nucleotides: 7. Per germline, CDR1 LNHDA and CDR2 SQIVND (reference sequence). The CDR3 sequence is 15 residues long. The CDR3 DNA reads TGTGCCAGTAGTGCCGAGACTAGCGGGAGGATCATTCAGTACTTC. Translated: CASSAETSGRIIQYF. Complete variable domain (other parts from reference TRBV19 and TRBJ2-4): DGGITQSPKYLFRKEGQNVTLSCEQNLNHDAMYWYRQDPGQGLRLIYYSQIVNDFQKGDIAEGYSVSREKKESFPLTVTSAQKNPTAFYLCASSAETSGRIIQYFGAGTRLSVL.

V usage is TRBV14 and J usage is TRBJ2-7; D is possibly TRBD2 (5 bases). CDR3 length equals 17 residues. Germline lookup yields CDR1 SGHDN and CDR2 FVKESK. Trimming took 4 bases from V and 3 from J, leaving 22 bases between them. The chain's CDR3 is CASSPGLVRRGNYEQYF. The DNA for the CDR3 is TGTGCCAGCAGCCCAGGACTCGTGCGGAGAGGGAACTACGAGCAGTACTTC.

This chain connects TRBV18 to TRBJ1-2, with 11 bases identical to TRBD1. This CDR3 is 14 amino acids long. V trimming: 2 bases; J trimming: 7 bases; junction bases outside the gene matches: 3. CDR1 and CDR2 from the germline V gene are KGHSH and LQKENI. The CDR3 coding sequence is TGTGCCAGCTCACCAGGACAGGGGGCGCTTGGCTACACCTTC. This encodes CASSPGQGALGYTF.

The genes are TRBV7-9 and TRBJ1-3; 7 positions match TRBD1. The CDR3 runs 14 residues. The germline CDR1 and CDR2 sequences are SEHNR and FQNEAQ (reference sequence). With 5 bases clipped from V and 3 bases from J, the junction kept 4 bases outside the gene matches. The CDR3 bases are TGTGCCAGCAGCCAAGGGGGCTATGGAAACACCATATATTTT. This encodes CASSQGGYGNTIYF.